One T cell receptor beta chain is described in this entry. Germline V gene data show CDR1 as SNHLY and CDR2 as FYNNEI. CDR3 size: 15 residues. V lost 8 bases and J 0 bases, leaving 14 bases between the germline ends. The entry originates in a study of T cells after somatic rescue of genetic block. Only in-frame clones appear in the TCRdb table, and some are missing; sequencing was by immunoSEQ multiplex PCR. Here the sample spans 80,000 to 90,000 clones, around 89% being singletons. The sequenced sample consisted of peripheral blood mononuclear cells (PBMCs). This sequence originates from a woman aged 18 to 35. The rearrangement links TRBV2 to TRBJ2-1; D call uncertain. The CDR3 DNA reads TGTGCCAGCGATCTGACATCGAGCTCCTACAATGAGCAGTTCTTC. It translates to CASDLTSSSYNEQFF.